A single sample is the source of the 20 T cell receptor beta chains below, sequenced in a study of blood T cell repertoires in COVID-19. Profiled with immunoSEQ multiplex PCR; TCRdb holds only in-frame clones, not every one. Of 200,000 to 300,000 clones in the sample, around 87% were seen once. Material: PBMCs or T cells enriched from blood (not recorded which). These receptor sequences come from a woman aged 40 to 50 with acute COVID-19.

This chain connects TRBV11-3 to TRBJ2-7; D possibly corresponds to TRBD2 (6 bases). Germline V gene data show CDR1 as SGHNT and CDR2 as YENEEA. Trimming removed 8 bases at V and 0 bases at J, with 14 bases between. The length of the CDR3 is 14 residues. DNA for the CDR3: TGTGCCAGCCAAGACGCGGGAAACTCCTACGAGCAGTACTTC. It translates to CASQDAGNSYEQYF. Full variable domain (missing parts from reference TRBV11-3 and TRBJ2-7): EAGVVQSPRYKIIEKKQPVAFWCNPISGHNTLYWYLQNLGQGPELLIRYENEEAVDDSQLPKDRFSAERLKGVDSTLKIQPAELGDSAVYLCASQDAGNSYEQYFGPGTRLTVT.

This chain connects TRBV27 to TRBJ2-1, with 8 bases lining up with TRBD1. The CDR3 runs 14 residues. Germline V CDR1 and CDR2: MNHEY, SMNVEV (reference sequence). V dropped 4 bases and J dropped 2; count of bases not matched to a gene: 1. CDR3 DNA: TGTGCCAGCAGTTGGGGACAGGCCTACAATGAGCAGTTCTTC. It translates to CASSWGQAYNEQFF.

Only one count was recorded for this clone. The rearrangement uses TRBV5-1 and TRBJ2-7, with 8 bases matching TRBD1. The CDR3 spans 14 residues. Looked up from germline, CDR1 is SGHRS and CDR2 is YFSETQ. V was clipped by 3 bases and J by 3 bases; unmatched bases: 5. CDR3 residues: CASSSDGQGYEQYF. The CDR3 nucleotides are TGCGCCAGCAGCTCGGACGGACAGGGCTACGAGCAGTACTTC.

This sequence joins TRBV6-5 and TRBJ2-7, with TRBD2 matching 11 bases. With V trimmed by 3 bases and J by 3 bases, 4 bases remained unmatched. The germline V gene has CDR1 MNHEY and CDR2 SVGAGI. The CDR3 loop spans 15 amino acids. CDR3 DNA sequence: TGTGCCAGCAGTTATAAACTAGCGGGAGACTACGAGCAGTACTTC. Amino acid sequence: CASSYKLAGDYEQYF.

The chain uses TRBV9 and TRBJ2-1; TRBD2 matches at 7 bases. Germline CDR1 is SGDLS and CDR2 is YYNGEE. Trimming cost V 3 bases and J 5 bases; bases outside gene matches: 5. This CDR3 region has 14 residues. CDR3: CASSEMRGNNEQFF. The CDR3 DNA reads TGTGCCAGCAGCGAAATGCGGGGGAACAATGAGCAGTTCTTC.

The chain uses TRBV5-1 and TRBJ1-2, with 12 bases matching TRBD1. Losses at the gene ends were 3 bases for V and 2 bases for J; bases not matched to a gene: 5. Germline lookup yields CDR1 SGHRS and CDR2 YFSETQ. The CDR3 length is 16 residues. The DNA for the CDR3 is TGCGCCAGCAGCTCCGGGACAGGGGGCCAAAACTATGGCTACACCTTC. Translated: CASSSGTGGQNYGYTF.

CDR3 in amino acids: CASSPRTGISPLHF. The CDR3, as DNA: TGTGCCAGCAGCCCTCGGACAGGGATTTCACCCCTCCACTTT. The chain combines TRBV3-1 (or the pseudogene TRBV3-2) with TRBJ1-6; 8 bases match TRBD1. CDR1 LGHDT and CDR2 YNNKEL come from the germline V gene (reference sequence). The CDR3 totals 14 residues. With 4 bases clipped from V and 9 bases from J, the junction kept 5 bases outside the gene matches.

The chain is built from TRBV11-2 and TRBJ2-2, with TRBD1 matching over 7 bases. V was clipped by 8 bases and J by 7 bases; unmatched bases: 10. Germline CDR1 is SGHAT and CDR2 is FQNNGV. This CDR3 is built from 14 residues. CDR3 DNA: TGTGCCAGCGCCTTGACAGGGATGGACGGGGAGCTGTTTTTT. Its protein is CASALTGMDGELFF.

The chain employs TRBV6-5 and TRBJ2-7; 8 bases agree with TRBD1. With 8 bases clipped from V and 4 bases from J, the junction kept 7 bases outside the gene matches. The CDR3 spans 13 residues. The germline V gene encodes CDR1 MNHEY and CDR2 SVGAGI. This CDR3 reads CASCGTGEYEQYF. The CDR3 DNA follows: TGTGCCAGCTGCGGGACAGGTGAATACGAGCAGTACTTC.

The chain recombines TRBV11-1 with TRBJ2-7; maybe TRBD1 (5 bases). The CDR3 has 14 residues. Germline V lookup: CDR1 SGHAT, CDR2 FQDESV (reference sequence). V lost 4 bases and J lost 0, with 10 bases in between. The DNA for the CDR3 is TGTGCCAGCAGCTGGGGCAGGGACTCCTACGAGCAGTACTTC. Translated: CASSWGRDSYEQYF.

The rearrangement joins TRBV7-8 to TRBJ2-7; TRBD2 matches at 7 bases. The CDR3 has 17 amino acids. J lost 3 bases, V lost 0 bases, and 11 bases had no gene match. Germline-derived CDR1 and CDR2 are SGHVS and FQNEAQ. CDR3 region: CASSLAPRLALGYEQYF. CDR3 nucleotides: TGTGCCAGCAGCTTAGCGCCCAGACTAGCTCTGGGCTACGAGCAGTACTTC.

This chain connects TRBV19 to TRBJ2-3; TRBD2 matches 13 bases. The CDR3 is 17 amino acids. In germline, CDR1 is LNHDA, CDR2 SQIVND (reference sequence). Losses at the gene ends were 6 bases for V and 0 bases for J; bases not matched to a gene: 6. Here the CDR3 DNA reads TGTGCCAGTAGACCGGGACTAGCGGGACATAGCACAGATACGCAGTATTTT. This codes for CASRPGLAGHSTDTQYF.

The sample holds one count of this clone. For the CDR3, the DNA is TGCGCCAGCACGTCCATAGGGAGTAACACTGAAGCTTTCTTT. It specifies CASTSIGSNTEAFF. The rearrangement links TRBV5-1 to TRBJ1-1, with D unresolved. Trimming took off 6 bases at V and 2 bases at J, with 14 bases between the two ends. This CDR3 region has 14 residues. The germline V gene encodes CDR1 SGHRS and CDR2 YFSETQ.

V is TRBV21-1 and J is TRBJ1-1; the table calls TRBD1, which could not be checked here. TRBV21-1 is shown as a pseudogene. The CDR3 has 12 residues. The CDR3 region is CASEGAGTEAFF. Here the CDR3 DNA reads TGTGCCAGCGAGGGGGCTGGCACTGAAGCTTTCTTT.

The V and J genes are TRBV27 and TRBJ1-5; tentative D call: TRBD1 (6 bases). The CDR3 covers 15 residues. Looked up from germline, CDR1 is MNHEY and CDR2 is SMNVEV (reference sequence). Trimming took 5 bases from V and 3 from J, leaving 14 bases between them. CDR3 nucleotide sequence: TGTGCCAGCAGTCCATCAGGGGCGGCCAATCAGCCCCAGCATTTT. Translated, it gives CASSPSGAANQPQHF.

The chain has TRBV27 and TRBJ1-1; maybe TRBD1 (5 bases). The length of the CDR3 is 12 residues. Germline V CDR1 and CDR2: MNHEY, SMNVEV (reference sequence). Trimming shortened V by 4 bases and J by 11 bases, and 14 bases separated the two germline ends. DNA for the CDR3: TGTGCCAGCAGTTCCCAGGGAAGCAGGGCTTTCTTT. Translated: CASSSQGSRAFF.

This chain links TRBV7-2 with TRBJ2-7, with D perhaps matching TRBD2 (6 bases). CDR1 and CDR2 from the germline V gene are SGHTA and FQGNSA. The CDR3 totals 14 residues. V was cut by 3 bases and J by 4 bases, with 13 bases left in between. CDR3 residues: CASSFQTSGYEQYF. The CDR3 region has the DNA TGTGCCAGCAGCTTCCAGACTAGTGGGTACGAGCAGTACTTC.

The chain combines TRBV18 with TRBJ2-1; a weak D match, TRBD2 (5 bases). The CDR3 contains 17 residues. From germline, CDR1 is KGHSH and CDR2 LQKENI. The V gene lost 3 bases and the J gene lost 1 base, with 16 bases spanning the gap. The CDR3 bases are TGTGCCAGCTCACCCCCGGCCGGGGAAGGGTCCTACAATGAGCAGTTCTTC. Its translation is CASSPPAGEGSYNEQFF.

This chain links TRBV3-1 (or the pseudogene TRBV3-2) with TRBJ1-1, with 8 bases aligning to TRBD1. Germline CDR1 and CDR2: LGHDT and YNNKEL (reference sequence). This CDR3 contains 13 residues. Losses at the gene ends were 6 bases for V and 5 bases for J; bases not matched to a gene: 5. CDR3 residues: CASRQGAGTEAFF. The CDR3 nucleotides read TGTGCCAGCAGGCAGGGGGCAGGGACTGAAGCTTTCTTT.

This chain joins TRBV7-8 and TRBJ2-4; TRBD2 matches at 8 bases. Germline CDR1 reads SGHVS; CDR2 reads FQNEAQ. Trimming cost V 4 bases and J 2 bases; bases outside gene matches: 10. This CDR3 comprises 17 residues. This chain's CDR3 is CASSYLRGGGPKNIQYF. DNA for the CDR3: TGTGCCAGCAGCTACCTCCGGGGGGGAGGCCCCAAAAACATTCAGTACTTC.